The 13 T cell receptor beta chains presented below share a single source sample, sequenced in a study of control samples from healthy donors and cancer patients. Produced via immunoSEQ multiplex PCR; TCRdb's table is partial and in-frame only. The sample lists roughly 29,000 clones; about 80% were seen once. Sequenced: PBMCs. These TCRs come from a man between 60 and 70 years old with head and neck cancer.

This clone was recorded a few times. This rearrangement joins TRBV11-2 to TRBJ2-2; 11 bases map to TRBD1. Germline V CDR1 and CDR2: SGHAT, FQNNGV. CDR3 length: 16 amino acids. V was clipped by 8 bases and J by 3 bases; unmatched bases: 8. The CDR3: CASREPGQGDTGELFF. CDR3 sequence (DNA): TGTGCCAGCCGCGAGCCGGGACAGGGGGACACCGGGGAGCTGTTTTTT.

A remark on this clone: At one boundary the junction diverges from the germline segment, which might be a read error. This chain uses TRBV28 with TRBJ1-2; D not resolved. The V gene's germline CDR1 is MDHEN and CDR2 SYDVKM. The CDR3 consists of 16 residues. DNA for the CDR3: TGTGCCAGCAGCACGATCCGCCGATCCTCTAACTATGGCCACACCTTC. Protein product: CASSTIRRSSNYGHTF.

This chain connects TRBV7-2 to TRBJ2-1; weak D call: TRBD2 (5 bases). CDR3 size: 15 residues. The V end lost 5 bases, the J end lost 0 bases, and 11 bases lay between the germline ends. The germline CDR1 and CDR2 sequences are SGHTA and FQGNSA. CDR3 loop: CASSRSGGSYNEQFF. In DNA form, the CDR3 reads TGTGCCAGCAGCCGGAGCGGAGGCTCCTACAATGAGCAGTTCTTC. Full variable domain (missing parts from reference TRBV7-2 and TRBJ2-1): GAGVSQSPSNKVTEKGKDVELRCDPISGHTALYWYRQSLGQGLEFLIYFQGNSAPDKSGLPSDRFSAERTGGSVSTLTIQRTQQEDSAVYLCASSRSGGSYNEQFFGPGTRLTVL.

In this sample, this clone turned up once. CDR3: CASSPQGVRETQYF. The CDR3 DNA reads as TGTGCCAGCTCACCGCAGGGTGTTCGGGAGACCCAGTACTTC. V and J are TRBV18 and TRBJ2-5; D is perhaps TRBD1 (5 bases). CDR1 and CDR2 from the germline V gene are KGHSH and LQKENI. V shed 3 bases and J shed 5 bases, with 13 bases lying between them. The CDR3 loop spans 14 amino acids.

This chain uses TRBV27 with TRBJ1-1; TRBD1 matches at 10 bases. CDR3 length: 15 amino acids. Trimming cost V 5 bases and J 1 base; bases outside gene matches: 4. The V gene's germline CDR1 is MNHEY and CDR2 SMNVEV (reference sequence). The CDR3 region is CASSIRQGANTEAFF. CDR3 in DNA: TGTGCCAGCAGTATCCGACAGGGGGCGAACACTGAAGCTTTCTTT.

The J gene is TRBJ2-2, the V gene TRBV27; 8 nucleotides match TRBD2. CDR1 MNHEY and CDR2 SMNVEV come from the germline V gene (reference sequence). V lost 6 bases and J lost 5; bases outside the gene matches: 11. This CDR3 has 16 residues. The CDR3 reads CASRKDGRARTGELFF. CDR3 bases: TGTGCCAGCAGAAAGGACGGGAGGGCCAGAACCGGGGAGCTGTTTTTT.

This clone has a handful of counts. This CDR3 reads CASSYSWTGELFF. The CDR3 DNA is TGTGCCAGCAGTTACTCGTGGACCGGGGAGCTGTTTTTT. The chain is built from TRBV6-2 or TRBV6-3 and TRBJ2-2, with D uncertain. Looked up from germline, CDR1 is MNHEY and CDR2 is SVGEGT. The ends were cut back, 0 bases at V and 5 bases at J, with 4 bases in the middle. CDR3 size: 13 residues.

The genes are TRBV7-9 and TRBJ2-7; the D is unclear. The germline V and J ends were trimmed by 1 base and 0 bases, with 10 bases remaining between them. Germline assignment: CDR1 SEHNR and CDR2 FQNEAQ (reference sequence). This CDR3 region has 15 residues. CDR3 loop: CASSLVGSSSYEQYF. CDR3 in DNA: TGTGCCAGCAGCTTAGTCGGGTCGAGCTCCTACGAGCAGTACTTC. Supplemented by reference TRBV7-9 and TRBJ2-7, the full variable domain reads DTGVSQNPRHKITKRGQNVTFRCDPISEHNRLYWYRQTLGQGPEFLTYFQNEAQLEKSRLLSDRFSAERPKGSFSTLEIQRTEQGDSAMYLCASSLVGSSSYEQYFGPGTRLTVT.

The chain employs TRBV6-5 and TRBJ1-1; D remains ambiguous. The CDR3 runs to 13 residues. V gave up 6 bases and J gave up 1 base, with 9 bases separating them. The germline gives CDR1 MNHEY, CDR2 SVGAGI. The CDR3 DNA reads as TGTGCCAGCAGGTCAACATGGAACACTGAAGCTTTCTTT. Protein sequence: CASRSTWNTEAFF.

The chain recombines TRBV6-2 or TRBV6-3 with TRBJ1-1; D remains unclear. The germline V and J ends were trimmed by 5 bases and 6 bases, with 7 bases remaining between them. The CDR3 is 11 residues long. Germline V lookup: CDR1 MNHEY, CDR2 SVGEGT. In nucleotides, the CDR3 is TGTGCCAGCAGTCACCGCGCTGAAGCTTTCTTT. It specifies CASSHRAEAFF.

This sequence joins TRBV3-1 (or the pseudogene TRBV3-2) and TRBJ2-2; TRBD1 aligns across 8 bases. The CDR3 spans 15 residues. With V trimmed by 3 bases and J by 5 bases, 5 bases remained unmatched. Germline CDR1 LGHDT, CDR2 YNNKEL (reference sequence). The CDR3 loop is CASSHRDRRTGELFF. The CDR3 bases are TGTGCCAGCAGCCACCGGGACAGGAGGACCGGGGAGCTGTTTTTT.

The V gene is TRBV28, the J gene TRBJ1-2, with D unclear. The CDR3 sequence is 12 residues long. Trimming took 7 bases from V and 6 from J, leaving 12 bases between them. Germline CDR1 MDHEN, CDR2 SYDVKM. The CDR3 DNA reads TGTGCCAGCACCTGGACCCTTAATGGCTACACCTTC. It codes for CASTWTLNGYTF.

This chain connects TRBV7-2 to TRBJ2-5; the match to TRBD1 covers 7 bases. CDR1 SGHTA and CDR2 FQGNSA come from the germline V gene. Trimming removed 4 bases from V and 7 bases from J; junction bases left unmatched: 6. The length of the CDR3 is 13 residues. The CDR3: CASSSGQPRTQYF. CDR3 nucleotides: TGTGCCAGCAGCTCGGGACAGCCTAGGACCCAGTACTTC.